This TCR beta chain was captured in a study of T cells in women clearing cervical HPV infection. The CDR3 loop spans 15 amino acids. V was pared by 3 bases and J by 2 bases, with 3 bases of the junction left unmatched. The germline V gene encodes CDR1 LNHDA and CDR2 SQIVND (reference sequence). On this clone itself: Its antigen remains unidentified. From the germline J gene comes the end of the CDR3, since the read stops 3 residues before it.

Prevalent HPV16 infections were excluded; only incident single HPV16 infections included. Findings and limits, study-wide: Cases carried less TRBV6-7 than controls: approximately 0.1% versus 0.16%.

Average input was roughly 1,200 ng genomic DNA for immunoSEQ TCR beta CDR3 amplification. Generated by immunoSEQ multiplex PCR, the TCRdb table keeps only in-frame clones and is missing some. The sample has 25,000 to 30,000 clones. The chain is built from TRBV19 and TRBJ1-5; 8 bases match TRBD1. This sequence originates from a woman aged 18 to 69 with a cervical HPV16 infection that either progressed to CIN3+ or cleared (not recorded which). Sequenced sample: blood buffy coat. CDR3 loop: CASSIRGQGNQPQHF. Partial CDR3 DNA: TGTGCCAGTAGTATCAGGGGGCAAGGCAATCAGCCC.